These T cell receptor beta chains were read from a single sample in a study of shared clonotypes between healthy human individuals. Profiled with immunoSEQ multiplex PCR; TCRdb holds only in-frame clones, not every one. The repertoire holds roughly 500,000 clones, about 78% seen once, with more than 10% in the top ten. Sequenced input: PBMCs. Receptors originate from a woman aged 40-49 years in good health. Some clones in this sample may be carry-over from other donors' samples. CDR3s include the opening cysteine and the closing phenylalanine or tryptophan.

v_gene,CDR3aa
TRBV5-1,CASSLDRADEKLFF
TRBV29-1,CSASGGDTDTQYF
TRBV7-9,CASSYTSGRDTQYF
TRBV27,CASSLLAVGGNEQFF
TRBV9,CASSAKGQGYSGANVLTF
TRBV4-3,CASSQEVGSGANVLTF
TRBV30,CAWSGGDYEQYF
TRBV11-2,CASTFGTGTYGYTF
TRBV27,CASSLQYRGRGTEAFF
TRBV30,CAWSPGLAEETQYF
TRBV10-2,CASKLAGGSGYEQFF
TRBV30,CAWGMGGNTEAFF
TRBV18,CASSPQVDTGELFF
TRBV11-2,CASSSRDSTDTQYF
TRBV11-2,CASSLGPAYGYTF
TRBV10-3,CAISRQGVDSPLHF
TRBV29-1,CSVTETGGGEKLFF
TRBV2,CASKPTAGPQHF
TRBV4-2,CASSQDGSGGGTDTQYF
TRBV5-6,CASSWTGGNYGYTF
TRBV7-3,CASSYGGTQFF
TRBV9,CASSVGVSGAEQFF
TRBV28,CASSPPGTSIQQYF
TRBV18,CASSPLGTSGTYNEQFF
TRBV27,CASRPTGSYEQYF
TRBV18,CASSPPEGRTEAFF
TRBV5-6,CASSPGGSSYEQYF
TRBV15,CATSRVGGRGGEKLFF
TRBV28,CASSLWGREQPQHF
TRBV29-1,CSVGTGGNTEAFF
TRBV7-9,CASSSQGPMNTEAFF
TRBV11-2,CASSLDRGEGFYEQYF
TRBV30,CAWTWAGSSYGQYF